This T cell receptor beta chain is from a study of blood T cell repertoires in COVID-19. As originally analysed: Nucleated cell number was recorded as an estimate derived from reference gene primer amplification. Clones were read by immunoSEQ multiplex PCR, and TCRdb kept only the in-frame ones, dropping some. D and trimming come from the DNA, and the V and J calls and clone size come from that table. The data hold 70,000 to 95,000 clones, with roughly 90% observed a single time. Trimming cost V 2 bases and J 3 bases, with 16 bases left between them. CDR3 size: 17 residues. V gene TRBV23-1 combines with J gene TRBJ2-2; D possibly corresponds to TRBD1 (5 bases). TRBV23-1 qualifies as an ORF whose function is uncertain. Sequencing input: peripheral blood. The origin of this receptor is a human donor with active COVID-19. The donor label of this sample is uncertain. CDR3 sequence: CASSQPSPGMDTGELFF. The CDR3 region has the DNA TGCGCCAGCAGTCAACCCTCCCCAGGGATGGACACCGGGGAGCTGTTTTTT.